This TCR beta chain comes out of a study of T cells in localized non-small cell lung cancer. Remarks on this clone: Its specificity is not known.

Findings of the study overall: Greater blood T cell density accompanied longer overall survival. Analysis by sequencing included only one tumor region, so heterogeneity remains possible.

V gave up 8 bases and J gave up 0 bases, with 13 bases separating them. CDR3 length: 14 amino acids. Per the germline V gene, CDR1 is MNHEY and CDR2 is SVGAGI. Produced via immunoSEQ multiplex PCR; TCRdb's table is partial and in-frame only. The repertoire holds tens of thousands of clones, with over 80% as singletons. The sequence derives from a man aged 40 to 69 with stage I squamous cell lung carcinoma. Material: peripheral blood, obtained before any cancer treatment. The gene calls are TRBV6-5 and TRBJ1-1, with unresolved D. The CDR3 sequence is CASYGWQLNTEAFF. CDR3 DNA sequence: TGTGCCAGCTACGGGTGGCAACTGAACACTGAAGCTTTCTTT.